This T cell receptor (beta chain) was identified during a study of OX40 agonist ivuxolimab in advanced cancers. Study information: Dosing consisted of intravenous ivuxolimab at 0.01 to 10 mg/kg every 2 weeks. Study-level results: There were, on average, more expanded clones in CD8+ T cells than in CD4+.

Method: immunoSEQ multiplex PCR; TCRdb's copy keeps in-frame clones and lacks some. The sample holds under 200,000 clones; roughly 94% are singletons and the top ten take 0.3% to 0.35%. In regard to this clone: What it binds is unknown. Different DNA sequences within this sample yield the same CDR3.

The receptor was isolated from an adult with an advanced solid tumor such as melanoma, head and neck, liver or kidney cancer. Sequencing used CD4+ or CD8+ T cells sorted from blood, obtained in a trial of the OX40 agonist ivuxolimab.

The CDR3: CASSLVGGDTEAFF. The CDR3 coding sequence is TGCGCCAGCAGCTTGGTCGGGGGAGACACTGAAGCTTTCTTT. J is TRBJ1-1 and V is TRBV5-1; TRBD1 is a possible D gene (5 bases). The ends were cut back, 0 bases at V and 3 bases at J, with 9 bases in the middle. Germline loops: CDR1 SGHRS, CDR2 YFSETQ. The CDR3 totals 14 residues.